Following are 21 T cell receptor beta chains from one sample sequenced in a study of CD8 T cells in ankylosing spondylitis. From the 5' RACE reads, TCRdb called clonotypes with MiXCR, one entry per CDR3 protein. The sample holds 250,000 or so distinct CDR3 sequences, around 10% seen once. Sequenced: blood, either unsorted or a sorted T cell fraction (not recorded which). These receptors were collected from a male donor with ankylosing spondylitis or in good health (not recorded which).

This clonotype was counted many times. The J gene is TRBJ1-1, the V gene TRBV7-8; D is unclear. Per germline, CDR1 SGHVS and CDR2 FQNEAQ. V was cut by 0 bases and J by 8 bases, with 22 bases left in between. The CDR3 runs to 17 residues. In DNA, the CDR3 is TGTGCCAGCAGCTTAGCGTCAGTATCTGGCCTCTTATTCGAAGCTTTCTTT. Protein sequence: CASSLASVSGLLFEAFF.

Many counts were recorded for this clonotype. The chain joins TRBV20-1 to TRBJ2-1; 7 nucleotides agree with TRBD2. Losses at the gene ends were 0 bases for V and 7 bases for J; bases not matched to a gene: 12. Germline lookup yields CDR1 DFQATT and CDR2 SNEGSKA (reference sequence). The CDR3 extends over 16 amino acids. CDR3 DNA: TGCAGTGCTAGAGATGGCTTGGGGGGGGGGTTGAATGAGCAGTTCTTC. Amino acids: CSARDGLGGGLNEQFF.

This clonotype has a count of ten or more. The chain recombines TRBV6-1 with TRBJ2-5; D remains ambiguous. The CDR3 is 16 amino acids. V was trimmed by 5 bases and J by 4 bases, leaving 20 bases between them. Germline-derived CDR1 and CDR2 are MNHNS and SASEGT. This CDR3 reads CASSTRKAELGETQYF. CDR3 coding DNA: TGTGCCAGCAGTACCCGGAAGGCTGAATTAGGAGAGACCCAGTACTTC.

This rearrangement joins TRBV11-2 to TRBJ1-5; weak D call: TRBD1 (5 bases). The CDR3 is 18 amino acids. V dropped 5 bases and J dropped 0 bases, with 20 bases sitting between them. Germline CDR1 SGHAT, CDR2 FQNNGV. The DNA of the CDR3 is TGTGCCAGCAGCACGTCTAGTTACAGGATCCATAGCAATCAGCCCCAGCATTTT. It yields the protein CASSTSSYRIHSNQPQHF.

This clonotype was seen repeatedly, ten times or more. The rearrangement uses TRBV6-2 or TRBV6-3 and TRBJ2-1, with a weak D call TRBD2 (5 bases). The CDR3 is made up of 14 amino acids. Germline CDR1 reads MNHEY; CDR2 reads SVGEGT. Trimming pared 2 bases from V and 7 bases from J, leaving 12 bases between. CDR3 nucleotides: TGTGCCAGCAGTTACGTGGGAGACCCAAATGAGCAGTTCTTC. Encoded protein: CASSYVGDPNEQFF.

This clonotype was recorded many times. This chain links TRBV29-1 with TRBJ2-4, with D tentatively TRBD2 (6 bases). In germline, CDR1 is SQVTM, CDR2 ANQGSEA. V lost 5 bases to trimming and J lost 4 bases, with 12 bases between them. CDR3 length equals 13 residues. The CDR3 region is CSVPSGSKNIQYF. CDR3 in DNA: TGCAGCGTTCCATCCGGGAGTAAAAACATTCAGTACTTC. Full variable domain (rest looked up from reference TRBV29-1 and TRBJ2-4): SAVISQKPSRDICQRGTSLTIQCQVDSQVTMMFWYRQQPGQSLTLIATANQGSEATYESGFVIDKFPISRPNLTFSTLTVSNMSPEDSSIYLCSVPSGSKNIQYFGAGTRLSVL.

Remarks on this clonotype: Germline and junction disagree at one end, which may indicate a read error. The genes are TRBV5-8 and TRBJ1-4, with D possibly matching TRBD1 (5 bases). CDR3 length: 15 amino acids. The germline gives CDR1 SGHTS, CDR2 YDEGEE. CDR3 in amino acids: CGSSLGRKANEKLFF. For the CDR3, the DNA is TGTGGCAGCAGCTTGGGGCGGAAGGCTAATGAAAAACTGTTTTTT.

This clonotype has just a few counts. V and J are TRBV5-6 and TRBJ2-1, with TRBD2 matching over 15 bases. The CDR3 runs to 16 residues. Germline CDR1 reads SGHDT; CDR2 reads YYEEEE. The ends lost 4 bases at V and 7 bases at J; junction bases unmatched: 6. CDR3 residues: CASSVTGLAGGNEQFF. The CDR3 DNA follows: TGTGCCAGCAGCGTAACCGGACTAGCGGGGGGGAATGAGCAGTTCTTC.

In its sample, this clonotype was seen many times. This chain's CDR3 is CASSVVGTGLGPAYNEQFF. The CDR3 region has the DNA TGTGCCAGCAGCGTAGTAGGGACAGGGTTGGGTCCGGCCTACAATGAGCAGTTCTTC. The V call is TRBV9, the J call TRBJ2-1; 9 bases fit TRBD1. Germline V gene sequence: CDR1 SGDLS, CDR2 YYNGEE. The trim removed 0 bases at V and 2 bases at J, leaving 12 bases unmatched. The length of the CDR3 is 19 residues.

This clonotype has at least ten counts. CDR3 coding DNA: TGCGCCAGCAGCCAAGACTTGGCGAAGGGCTACACCTTC. This codes for CASSQDLAKGYTF. V and J are TRBV4-1 and TRBJ1-2; no firm D call. The CDR3 length is 13 residues. With 0 bases removed from V and 8 bases from J, the gap between germline ends came to 10 bases. Per the germline V gene, CDR1 is MGHRA and CDR2 is YSYEKL.

This clonotype has at least ten counts. The chain has TRBV12-3 or TRBV12-4 and TRBJ2-7; 7 bases fit TRBD2. J lost 4 bases, V lost 1 base, and 10 bases had no gene match. The CDR3 is 16 residues long. CDR3 protein: CASSLDPINGRYEQYF. In DNA form, the CDR3 reads TGTGCCAGCAGTTTAGACCCGATTAACGGGAGGTACGAGCAGTACTTC.

This clonotype was observed a few times. The chain recombines TRBV7-9 with TRBJ2-2; D remains ambiguous. This CDR3 spans 13 amino acids. Trimming stripped 7 bases from V and 5 bases from J, with 11 bases between. The germline gives CDR1 SEHNR, CDR2 FQNEAQ (reference sequence). DNA of the CDR3: TGTGCCAGCACCAAGACCGGGACCGGGGAGCTGTTTTTT. Its protein is CASTKTGTGELFF.

In this sample, this clonotype turned up many times. The chain couples TRBV9 to TRBJ2-5; 9 bases match TRBD2. Germline lookup yields CDR1 SGDLS and CDR2 YYNGEE. This CDR3 has 16 amino acids. V gave up 3 bases and J gave up 5 bases; unmatched junction bases: 11. The CDR3 nucleotides read TGTGCCAGCAGCGGACAACTAGCGGGTCGCGGGGAGACCCAGTACTTC. Translating gives CASSGQLAGRGETQYF.

This clonotype was counted at least ten times. The V gene is TRBV5-1, the J gene TRBJ1-2; 10 bases fit TRBD1. V was pared by 3 bases and J by 4 bases, with 6 bases of the junction left unmatched. From germline, CDR1 is SGHRS and CDR2 YFSETQ. This CDR3 is 15 amino acids long. The CDR3 spells CASSSEGQGIYGYTF. The CDR3 DNA follows: TGCGCCAGCAGCTCGGAGGGACAGGGGATCTATGGCTACACCTTC.

V and J are TRBV3-1 and TRBJ2-6; D is undetermined. This CDR3 is 19 amino acids long. The V end lost 10 bases, the J end lost 0 bases, and 25 bases lay between the germline ends. CDR1 LGHDT and CDR2 YNNKEL come from the germline V gene (reference sequence). The CDR3 coding sequence is TGTGCCATCTGTTTCATAAGCAACTGGGGAAGCTCTGGGGCCAACGTCCTGACTTTC. It yields the protein CAICFISNWGSSGANVLTF.

At least ten counts were recorded for this clonotype. The V call is TRBV5-1, the J call TRBJ2-2, with D perhaps matching TRBD2 (6 bases). Germline-derived CDR1 and CDR2 are SGHRS and YFSETQ. CDR3 length: 15 amino acids. Between the trimmed V and J ends, which lost 4 bases and 3 bases, there was a span of 13 bases. The CDR3: CASSARGLYTGELFF. The CDR3 DNA sequence: TGCGCCAGCAGCGCGCGGGGCCTCTACACCGGGGAGCTGTTTTTT.

To note about this clonotype: A much larger clonotype is one base distant, so this may be a read error. This chain links TRBV20-1 with TRBJ2-5, with D maybe TRBD1 (6 bases). V shed 8 bases and J shed 5 bases, with 12 bases lying between them. Germline V gene sequence: CDR1 DFQATT, CDR2 SNEGSKA (reference sequence). CDR3 length equals 11 residues. This CDR3 is CSTYTGETQYF. The CDR3 DNA sequence: TGCAGTACTTACACAGGGGAGACCCAGTACTTC.

V usage is TRBV27 and J usage is TRBJ1-4; no clear D. The V end lost 5 bases, the J end lost 8 bases, and 12 bases lay between the germline ends. The CDR3 runs 13 residues. Germline CDR1 and CDR2: MNHEY and SMNVEV (reference sequence). Here the CDR3 DNA reads TGTGCCAGCAGTCAGAGAAGAGTAGAAAAACTGTTTTTT. It is translated as CASSQRRVEKLFF.

This clonotype occurred a few times. The chain links TRBV5-5 to TRBJ2-7; a weak D match, TRBD2 (7 bases). The CDR3 covers 15 residues. V was cut by 4 bases and J by 3 bases, with 17 bases left in between. The germline V gene has CDR1 SGHKS and CDR2 YYEKEE (reference sequence). The CDR3: CASSLRGGGLYEQYF. The CDR3 bases are TGTGCCAGCAGCCTGCGCGGGGGCGGGCTCTACGAGCAGTACTTC.

The table lists this clonotype with many counts. V gene TRBV12-3 or TRBV12-4 combines with J gene TRBJ2-7; D possibly corresponds to TRBD1 (6 bases). This CDR3 contains 13 residues. V lost 4 bases and J 4 bases, leaving 11 bases between the germline ends. The CDR3 loop is CASSYRDIYEQYF. Written as DNA, the CDR3 is TGTGCCAGCAGTTACCGGGACATATACGAGCAGTACTTC.

This clonotype showed up many times. The rearrangement uses TRBV4-2 and TRBJ1-3; D not certain. Germline-derived CDR1 and CDR2 are LGHNA and YNFKEQ. This CDR3 comprises 16 residues. V shed 0 bases and J shed 0 bases, with 9 bases lying between them. CDR3 sequence reads: CASSQDLTVSGNTIYF. The CDR3, as DNA: TGTGCCAGCAGCCAAGATCTGACGGTCTCTGGAAACACCATATATTTT.